The rows below give T cell receptor beta chains drawn from one sample of a study of T cell responses to AZD1222 COVID-19 vaccine. Clones were read by immunoSEQ multiplex PCR, and TCRdb kept only the in-frame ones, dropping some. Of about 180,000 clones in the sample, over 90% were seen once. The starting material was peripheral blood, obtained 28 days after the second AZD1222 dose. Source of these receptors: an adult who received the AZD1222 COVID-19 vaccine. Each CDR3 is given with its conserved first and last residue. A D gene is named only where the DNA matches it firmly. Rows may omit the clone size; those that give it use once, few, many or a size class.

J,size,D,V,DNA,CDR3
TRBJ2-5,NA,NA,TRBV5-1,TGCGCCAGCAGGGTAGACCAAGAGACCCAGTACTTC,CASRVDQETQYF
TRBJ2-2,NA,NA,TRBV7-9,TGTGCCAGCACCAATGGGGGGGAGCTGTTTTTT,CASTNGGELFF
TRBJ2-5,NA,TRBD2,TRBV18,TGTGCCAGCTCCCGAGGGACTAGCGGGAGTGGTCTGGAGACCCAGTACTTC,CASSRGTSGSGLETQYF
TRBJ2-1,NA,TRBD2,TRBV7-8,TGTGCCAGCAGCTTAATGGCCACGGGACTAGCGGGAGTTAGCGAGCAGTTCTTC,CASSLMATGLAGVSEQFF
TRBJ1-2,NA,TRBD1,TRBV5-4,TGTGCCAGCAGCTTGGGGTCAGGACAGGGGGCGACTGGCTACACCTTC,CASSLGSGQGATGYTF
TRBJ1-5,NA,NA,TRBV5-1,TGCGCCAGCAGCTTGCAGGGAGGGAGCAATCAGCCCCAGCATTTT,CASSLQGGSNQPQHF
TRBJ1-1,NA,NA,TRBV7-9,TGTGCCAGCAGCTTAACCGCGCCAAACACTGAAGCTTTCTTT,CASSLTAPNTEAFF
TRBJ1-6,NA,NA,TRBV19,TGTGCCTCCAATCGGGGATATAATTCACCCCTCCACTTT,CASNRGYNSPLHF
TRBJ2-7,NA,NA,TRBV6-2/TRBV6-3,TGTGCCAGCAGTTACTCGATACTAGTGCCCTACTCCTACGAGCAGTACTTC,CASSYSILVPYSYEQYF
TRBJ2-1,NA,NA,TRBV6-6,TGTGCCACCGCAGACGGACGTCAAGGGGGTGAGCAGTTCTTC,CATADGRQGGEQFF
TRBJ2-5,few,NA,TRBV2,TGTGCCAGCATGGTGGGTAGGACACGAGAGACCCAGTACTTC,CASMVGRTRETQYF
TRBJ1-6,NA,TRBD1,TRBV11-2,TGTGCCAGCAGCGAAACCGGGACAGCTAATTCACCCCTCCACTTT,CASSETGTANSPLHF
TRBJ2-1,NA,NA,TRBV27,TGTGCCAGCAGTTTTGTCATCCTCCCCTCTGGTGAGCAGTTCTTC,CASSFVILPSGEQFF
TRBJ1-1,NA,NA,TRBV7-8,TGTGCCAGCAGCCTATATAGGGGGGAGCGTCGGAACACTGAAGCTTTCTTT,CASSLYRGERRNTEAFF